What follows are 18 T cell receptor beta chains derived from one specimen sequenced in a study of blood T cell repertoires in COVID-19. Clones were read by immunoSEQ multiplex PCR, and TCRdb kept only the in-frame ones, dropping some. The sample lists about 250,000 clones, 85% to 90% seen once, with about 16% in the top ten. Sequencing input: PBMCs or T cells enriched from blood (not recorded which). These receptors all stem from a man younger than 35 who had recovered from COVID-19.

The V and J genes are TRBV12-5 and TRBJ2-2; a possible D gene is TRBD1 (6 bases). Germline CDR1 is LGHNT and CDR2 is FRNRAP. The germline V and J ends were trimmed by 4 bases and 5 bases, with 11 bases remaining between them. The CDR3 loop spans 14 amino acids. CDR3 coding DNA: TGTGCTAGTGGTTGGGACACCACAACCGGGGAGCTGTTTTTT. Residues: CASGWDTTTGELFF.

This clone was picked up a small number of times. This rearrangement joins TRBV2 to TRBJ1-3, with D perhaps matching TRBD1 (6 bases). CDR1 and CDR2 from the germline V gene are SNHLY and FYNNEI. This CDR3 has 15 residues. The ends were cut back, 6 bases at V and 0 bases at J, with 12 bases in the middle. The CDR3 here is CASRGGGLSGNTIYF. CDR3 DNA: TGTGCCAGCAGGGGAGGGGGGCTCTCTGGAAACACCATATATTTT.

The V gene is TRBV24-1, the J gene TRBJ2-3, with a possible D match to TRBD1 (8 bases). There are 21 residues in the CDR3. Looked up from germline, CDR1 is KGHDR and CDR2 is SFDVKD. Trimming pared 1 base from V and 2 bases from J, leaving 27 bases between. CDR3 protein: CATSDFGGQVNPSGVTDTQYF. The CDR3 nucleotides are TGTGCCACCAGTGATTTTGGGGGACAGGTGAACCCTAGCGGAGTCACAGATACGCAGTATTTT.

This chain joins TRBV14 and TRBJ1-1; 7 bases match TRBD1. This CDR3 region has 14 residues. Germline V gene lookup returns CDR1 SGHDN and CDR2 FVKESK. The trim removed 0 bases at V and 9 bases at J, leaving 7 bases unmatched. DNA of the CDR3: TGTGCCAGCAGCCAAGAAGGGGGCATCCCCAAAGCTTTCTTT. Translating it yields CASSQEGGIPKAFF. Full variable domain (missing parts from reference TRBV14 and TRBJ1-1): EAGVTQFPSHSVIEKGQTVTLRCDPISGHDNLYWYRRVMGKEIKFLLHFVKESKQDESGMPNNRFLAERTGGTYSTLKVQPAELEDSGVYFCASSQEGGIPKAFFGQGTRLTVV.

The chain joins TRBV19 to TRBJ1-5; D is undetermined. Looked up from germline, CDR1 is LNHDA and CDR2 is SQIVND (reference sequence). V lost 10 bases to trimming and J lost 1 base, with 20 bases between them. This CDR3 is 16 amino acids long. The chain's CDR3 is CATTTQKGGSNQPQHF. DNA for the CDR3: TGTGCCACCACCACTCAAAAGGGAGGGAGCAATCAGCCCCAGCATTTT. The variable domain in full, completed from reference TRBV19 and TRBJ1-5, reads DGGITQSPKYLFRKEGQNVTLSCEQNLNHDAMYWYRQDPGQGLRLIYYSQIVNDFQKGDIAEGYSVSREKKESFPLTVTSAQKNPTAFYLCATTTQKGGSNQPQHFGDGTRLSIL.

The chain joins TRBV19 to TRBJ1-2; TRBD1 aligns across 10 bases. Trimming took 3 bases from V and 8 from J; bases not matched to a gene: 15. From germline, CDR1 is LNHDA and CDR2 SQIVND (reference sequence). The CDR3 consists of 17 residues. CDR3 sequence (DNA): TGTGCCAGTAGTATGTCAGCACTTGGGACAGGGGATGTGGGCTACACCTTC. This sequence encodes CASSMSALGTGDVGYTF.

The chain recombines TRBV19 with TRBJ1-5, with D tentatively TRBD1 (5 bases). Germline CDR1 LNHDA, CDR2 SQIVND (reference sequence). CDR3 length: 16 amino acids. Trimming stripped 7 bases from V and 5 bases from J, with 21 bases between. The CDR3 loop reads CASNKGWGLDDQPQHF. The CDR3 DNA sequence: TGTGCCAGTAACAAAGGGTGGGGCCTTGACGATCAGCCCCAGCATTTT.

V usage is TRBV30 and J usage is TRBJ1-5; D gene uncertain. The germline V gene encodes CDR1 GTSNPN and CDR2 SVGIG (reference sequence). This CDR3 is built from 14 residues. With 0 bases removed from V and 4 bases from J, the gap between germline ends came to 10 bases. The CDR3 spells CAWSVRSGNQPQHF. The CDR3 region has the DNA TGTGCCTGGAGTGTAAGGTCCGGGAATCAGCCCCAGCATTTT.

The chain employs TRBV5-4 and TRBJ1-5, with D maybe TRBD1 (5 bases). The CDR3 contains 18 residues. V was cut by 2 bases and J by 0 bases, with 18 bases left in between. Germline CDR1 and CDR2: SGHNT and YYREEE (reference sequence). As DNA, the CDR3 is TGTGCCAGCAGCTTTAAGGGAGGGGAGCTATATAGCAATCAGCCCCAGCATTTT. It encodes CASSFKGGELYSNQPQHF.

The chain employs TRBV9 and TRBJ2-3; D possibly corresponds to TRBD2 (5 bases). CDR3 length: 16 amino acids. Germline values: CDR1 SGDLS, CDR2 YYNGEE. V lost 2 bases and J 1 base, leaving 14 bases between the germline ends. In DNA form, the CDR3 reads TGTGCCAGCAGCGTTGCTCTAGCAAAGGGCACAGATACGCAGTATTTT. This gives the protein CASSVALAKGTDTQYF.

This clone was counted a single time. This chain joins TRBV27 and TRBJ2-7; tentatively, D is TRBD1 (6 bases). V lost 2 bases to trimming and J lost 2 bases, with 16 bases between them. Germline V gene sequence: CDR1 MNHEY, CDR2 SMNVEV (reference sequence). There are 16 residues in the CDR3. CDR3 bases: TGTGCCAGCAGTTTAATCCCCGGTGGGGGCGCCTACGAGCAGTACTTC. Translated: CASSLIPGGGAYEQYF.

This clone was counted a single time. The CDR3 loop is CASSITGGPYEQYF. In DNA form, the CDR3 reads TGTGCCAGCAGCATAACAGGGGGCCCCTACGAGCAGTACTTC. This chain links TRBV21-1 with TRBJ2-7; the D segment call TRBD1 is taken from the table without a DNA check. TRBV21-1 has pseudogene status. The CDR3 is 14 residues long.

J is TRBJ1-4 and V is TRBV30; the match to TRBD1 covers 9 bases. Germline V lookup: CDR1 GTSNPN, CDR2 SVGIG (reference sequence). The CDR3 loop spans 15 amino acids. V trimming: 6 bases; J trimming: 3 bases; junction bases outside the gene matches: 8. The CDR3, as DNA: TGTGCCTGCCAAGCAACAGGGGGCTCTAATGAAAAACTGTTTTTT. Amino acid sequence: CACQATGGSNEKLFF.

This clone has more than one count but fewer than ten. This chain connects TRBV29-1 to TRBJ1-1; 8 bases are shared with TRBD1. Per germline, CDR1 SQVTM and CDR2 ANQGSEA. This CDR3 comprises 11 residues. The ends lost 4 bases at V and 7 bases at J; junction bases unmatched: 2. The DNA for the CDR3 is TGCAGCGTTGCCGGGACAGGTGAAGCTTTCTTT. Protein: CSVAGTGEAFF.

The chain carries TRBV19 and TRBJ1-1; no clear D. Trimming left V 7 bases short and J 1 base short, with 10 bases between. The CDR3 has 13 amino acids. Looked up from germline, CDR1 is LNHDA and CDR2 is SQIVND (reference sequence). CDR3 protein: CASKAAGNTEAFF. The DNA for the CDR3 is TGTGCCAGTAAAGCGGCAGGGAACACTGAAGCTTTCTTT.

V gene TRBV10-1 combines with J gene TRBJ1-1; possibly TRBD1 for D (6 bases). Germline CDR1 and CDR2: WNHNN and SYGVQD (reference sequence). The CDR3 contains 14 residues. V dropped 4 bases and J dropped 1 base, with 10 bases sitting between them. The DNA of the CDR3 is TGCGCCAGCAGTGCCGGGACACAGAACACTGAAGCTTTCTTT. It is translated as CASSAGTQNTEAFF.

This clone was observed a single time. This chain joins TRBV10-3 and TRBJ1-1; TRBD1 matches at 10 bases. CDR1 is ENHRY and CDR2 is SYGVKD in the germline V gene. Trimming took 4 bases from V and 1 from J; bases not matched to a gene: 12. CDR3 length: 18 amino acids. The DNA for the CDR3 is TGTGCCATCAGTGGGCTCTCGGGACAGGGGCGCGGGAACACTGAAGCTTTCTTT. This codes for CAISGLSGQGRGNTEAFF.

The CDR3 spells CASSPAPGGFEPQHF. For the CDR3, the DNA is TGTGCCAGCAGCCCCGCCCCGGGCGGGTTCGAGCCCCAGCATTTT. The rearrangement links TRBV28 to TRBJ1-5; D gene unclear. This CDR3 comprises 15 residues. The germline gives CDR1 MDHEN, CDR2 SYDVKM. Deletions cut 6 bases from V and 8 bases from J, with 20 bases between.